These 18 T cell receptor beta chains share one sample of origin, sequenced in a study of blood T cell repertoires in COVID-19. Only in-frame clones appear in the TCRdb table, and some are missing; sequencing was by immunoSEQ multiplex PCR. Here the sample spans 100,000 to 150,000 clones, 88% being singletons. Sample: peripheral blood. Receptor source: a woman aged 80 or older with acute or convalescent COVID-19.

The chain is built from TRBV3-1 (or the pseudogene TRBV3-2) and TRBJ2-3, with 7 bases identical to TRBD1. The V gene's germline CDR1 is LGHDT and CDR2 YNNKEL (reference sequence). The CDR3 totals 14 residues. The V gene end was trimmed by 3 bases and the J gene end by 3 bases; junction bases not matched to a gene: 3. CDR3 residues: CASSQRDSTDTQYF. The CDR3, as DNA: TGTGCCAGCAGCCAGAGGGACAGTACAGATACGCAGTATTTT.

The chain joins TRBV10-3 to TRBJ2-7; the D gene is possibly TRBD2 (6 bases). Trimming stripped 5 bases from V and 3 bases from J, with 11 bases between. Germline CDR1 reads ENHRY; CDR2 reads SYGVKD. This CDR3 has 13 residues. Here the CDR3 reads CAISPRGDYEQYF. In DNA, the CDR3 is TGTGCCATCAGTCCGCGGGGAGACTACGAGCAGTACTTC.

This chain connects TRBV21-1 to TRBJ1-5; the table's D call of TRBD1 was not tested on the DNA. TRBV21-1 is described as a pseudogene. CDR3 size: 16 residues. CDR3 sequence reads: CASSKFTVVSNQPQHF. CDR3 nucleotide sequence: TGTGCCAGCAGCAAATTCACAGTAGTTAGCAATCAGCCCCAGCATTTT.

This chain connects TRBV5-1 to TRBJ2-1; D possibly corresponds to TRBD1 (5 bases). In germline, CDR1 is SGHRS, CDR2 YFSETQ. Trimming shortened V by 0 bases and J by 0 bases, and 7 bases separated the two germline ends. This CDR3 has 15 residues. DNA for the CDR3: TGCGCCAGCAGCTTGGACAGGAACTCCTACAATGAGCAGTTCTTC. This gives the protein CASSLDRNSYNEQFF.

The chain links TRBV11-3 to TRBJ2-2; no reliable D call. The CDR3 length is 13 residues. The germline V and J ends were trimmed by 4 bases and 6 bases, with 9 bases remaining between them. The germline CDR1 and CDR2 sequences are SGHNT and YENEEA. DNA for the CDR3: TGTGCCAGCAGCTCCCATGGAGCCGGGGAGCTGTTTTTT. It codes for CASSSHGAGELFF.

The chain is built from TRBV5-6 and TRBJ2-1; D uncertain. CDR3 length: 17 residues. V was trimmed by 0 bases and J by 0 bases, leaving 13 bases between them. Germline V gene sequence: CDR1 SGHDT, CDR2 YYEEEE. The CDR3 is CASSLASRGSSYNEQFF. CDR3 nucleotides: TGTGCCAGCAGCTTGGCCAGCCGAGGAAGCTCCTACAATGAGCAGTTCTTC. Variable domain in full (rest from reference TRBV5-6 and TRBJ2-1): DAGVTQSPTHLIKTRGQQVTLRCSPKSGHDTVSWYQQALGQGPQFIFQYYEEEERQRGNFPDRFSGHQFPNYSSELNVNALLLGDSALYLCASSLASRGSSYNEQFFGPGTRLTVL.

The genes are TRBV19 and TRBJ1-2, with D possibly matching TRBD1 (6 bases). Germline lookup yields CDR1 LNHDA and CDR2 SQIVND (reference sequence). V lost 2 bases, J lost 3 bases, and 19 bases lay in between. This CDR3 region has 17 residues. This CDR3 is CASSIIGRGRGDYGYTF. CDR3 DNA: TGTGCCAGTAGTATAATCGGGCGCGGCAGGGGAGACTATGGCTACACCTTC.

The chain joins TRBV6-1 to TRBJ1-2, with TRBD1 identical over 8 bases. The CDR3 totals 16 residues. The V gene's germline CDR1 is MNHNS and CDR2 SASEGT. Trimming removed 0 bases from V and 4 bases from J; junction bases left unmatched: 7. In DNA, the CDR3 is TGTGCCAGCAGTGAAGCCTCTAACAGGGGGGGCTATGGCTACACCTTC. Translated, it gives CASSEASNRGGYGYTF.

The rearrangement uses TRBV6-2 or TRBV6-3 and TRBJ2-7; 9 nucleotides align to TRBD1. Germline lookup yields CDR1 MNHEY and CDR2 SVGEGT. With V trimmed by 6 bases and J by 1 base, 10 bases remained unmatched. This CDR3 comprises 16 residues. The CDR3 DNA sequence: TGTGCCAGCAGCAAGGGACAGGGTAAAATTTCCTACGAGCAGTACTTC. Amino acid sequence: CASSKGQGKISYEQYF.

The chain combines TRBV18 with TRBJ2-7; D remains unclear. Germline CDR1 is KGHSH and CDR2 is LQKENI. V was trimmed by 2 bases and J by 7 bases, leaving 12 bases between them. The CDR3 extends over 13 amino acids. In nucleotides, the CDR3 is TGTGCCAGCTCACCAAGTAGGAGCGCGGAGCAGTACTTC. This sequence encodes CASSPSRSAEQYF.

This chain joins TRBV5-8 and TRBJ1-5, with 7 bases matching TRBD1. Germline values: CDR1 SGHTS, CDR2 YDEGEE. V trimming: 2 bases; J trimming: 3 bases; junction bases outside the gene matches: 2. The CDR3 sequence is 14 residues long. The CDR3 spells CASSLGTANQPQHF. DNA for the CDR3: TGTGCCAGCAGCTTAGGGACAGCCAATCAGCCCCAGCATTTT.

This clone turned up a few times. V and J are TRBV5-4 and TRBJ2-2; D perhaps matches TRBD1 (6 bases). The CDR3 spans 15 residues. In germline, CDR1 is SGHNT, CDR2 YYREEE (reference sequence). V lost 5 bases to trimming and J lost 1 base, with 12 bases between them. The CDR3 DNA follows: TGTGCCAGCAGTACGTCAGGGGAGAACACCGGGGAGCTGTTTTTT. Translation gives CASSTSGENTGELFF.

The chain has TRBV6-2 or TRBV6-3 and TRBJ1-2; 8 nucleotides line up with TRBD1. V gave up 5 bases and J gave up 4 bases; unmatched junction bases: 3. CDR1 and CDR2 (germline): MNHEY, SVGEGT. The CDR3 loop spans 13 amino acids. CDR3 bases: TGTGCCAGCAGTGAGGACAGGGCCTATGGCTACACCTTC. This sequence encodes CASSEDRAYGYTF.

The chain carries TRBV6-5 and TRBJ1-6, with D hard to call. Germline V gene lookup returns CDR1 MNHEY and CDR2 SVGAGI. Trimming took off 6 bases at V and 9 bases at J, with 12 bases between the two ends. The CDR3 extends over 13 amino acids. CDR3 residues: CASSPYAGSPLHF. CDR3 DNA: TGTGCCAGCAGCCCCTATGCAGGTTCACCCCTCCACTTT.

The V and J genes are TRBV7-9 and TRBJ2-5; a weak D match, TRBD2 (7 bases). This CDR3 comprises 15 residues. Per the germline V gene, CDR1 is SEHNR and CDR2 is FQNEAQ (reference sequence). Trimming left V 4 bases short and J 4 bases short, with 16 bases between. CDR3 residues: CASSSEGGARETQYF. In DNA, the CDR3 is TGTGCCAGCAGCTCAGAGGGGGGGGCTCGAGAGACCCAGTACTTC.

The CDR3 spells CASSSGQGKETQYF. The DNA of the CDR3 is TGCGCCAGCAGCTCGGGACAGGGGAAAGAGACCCAGTACTTC. The chain employs TRBV5-1 and TRBJ2-5; TRBD1 matches 10 bases. The CDR3 is 14 amino acids. The germline CDR1 and CDR2 sequences are SGHRS and YFSETQ. The V gene end was trimmed by 3 bases and the J gene end by 3 bases; junction bases not matched to a gene: 2.

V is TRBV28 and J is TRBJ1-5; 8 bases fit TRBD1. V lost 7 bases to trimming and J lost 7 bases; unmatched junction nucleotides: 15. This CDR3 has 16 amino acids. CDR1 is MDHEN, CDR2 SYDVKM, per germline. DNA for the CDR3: TGTGCCAGCACTGAGGCCCGGACAGGGAGCGGCCAGCCCCAGCATTTT. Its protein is CASTEARTGSGQPQHF.

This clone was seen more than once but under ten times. CDR3 amino acids: CASSSVTGFTEAFF. The CDR3 DNA reads TGTGCCAGCAGTTCGGTTACAGGGTTCACTGAAGCTTTCTTT. The chain couples TRBV28 to TRBJ1-1; weak D call: TRBD1 (6 bases). V was shortened by 4 bases and J by 4 bases, with 13 bases between the two germline ends. CDR1 is MDHEN and CDR2 is SYDVKM in the germline V gene. The CDR3 covers 14 residues.